The 28 T cell receptor beta chains below come from one sample, sequenced in a study of shared clonotypes between healthy human individuals. Clones were sequenced by immunoSEQ multiplex PCR, and TCRdb holds only the in-frame ones, with some missing. This sample yields 550,000 to 850,000 clones, of which 72% are seen a single time; around 1.7% belongs to the top ten. Sequenced input: memory CD4+ T cells sorted from blood. The subset: CD45RA-negative fraction. These receptors were obtained from a woman aged 30 to 39 in good health.

The V call is TRBV7-9, the J call TRBJ2-2; D gene uncertain. Germline lookup yields CDR1 SEHNR and CDR2 FQNEAQ (reference sequence). This CDR3 has 11 amino acids. V was trimmed by 6 bases and J by 6 bases, leaving 5 bases between them. Written as DNA, the CDR3 is TGTGCCAGCAGAGGAGCCGGGGAGCTGTTTTTT. It translates to CASRGAGELFF.

The chain couples TRBV11-2 to TRBJ1-1; unclear D gene. V gave up 1 base and J gave up 0 bases, with 9 bases separating them. This CDR3 region has 15 residues. From germline, CDR1 is SGHAT and CDR2 FQNNGV. CDR3 protein: CASSLGGQLNTEAFF. The CDR3 nucleotides are TGTGCCAGCAGCTTAGGGGGTCAGTTGAACACTGAAGCTTTCTTT.

J is TRBJ2-1 and V is TRBV29-1; D remains unclear. CDR1 SQVTM and CDR2 ANQGSEA come from the germline V gene. The ends were cut back, 7 bases at V and 5 bases at J, with 15 bases in the middle. This CDR3 has 13 amino acids. CDR3 bases: TGCAGCGCCCAGGCTTTCGCCAACAATGAGCAGTTCTTC. Its protein is CSAQAFANNEQFF.

This chain connects TRBV7-6 to TRBJ2-1, with D unclear. The CDR3 consists of 12 residues. V lost 2 bases, J lost 5 bases, and 4 bases lay in between. Germline assignment: CDR1 SGHVS and CDR2 FNYEAQ. The chain's CDR3 is CASSLRNNEQFF. DNA of the CDR3: TGTGCCAGCAGCTTACGTAACAATGAGCAGTTCTTC.

V gene TRBV11-2 combines with J gene TRBJ2-7; D not resolved. CDR1 and CDR2 from the germline V gene are SGHAT and FQNNGV. The CDR3 is 12 amino acids. The V gene lost 0 bases and the J gene lost 3 bases, with 3 bases spanning the gap. CDR3 amino acids: CASSLEDYEQYF. CDR3 in DNA: TGTGCCAGCAGCTTAGAGGACTACGAGCAGTACTTC. Drawing the rest from reference TRBV11-2 and TRBJ2-7, the complete variable domain is EAGVAQSPRYKIIEKRQSVAFWCNPISGHATLYWYQQILGQGPKLLIQFQNNGVVDDSQLPKDRFSAERLKGVDSTLKIQPAKLEDSAVYLCASSLEDYEQYFGPGTRLTVT.

The rearrangement joins TRBV6-5 to TRBJ1-5, with a possible D match to TRBD1 (5 bases). V lost 2 bases and J 9 bases, leaving 14 bases between the germline ends. The germline CDR1 and CDR2 sequences are MNHEY and SVGAGI. The length of the CDR3 is 14 residues. The CDR3 sequence: CASSYRGGVSPQHF. The CDR3 coding sequence is TGTGCCAGCAGTTACCGAGGAGGGGTCTCGCCCCAGCATTTT.

With respect to this clone: One end of the junction does not line up with germline, which may come from a read error. Distinct nucleotide sequences in the sample also encode this CDR3. The chain links TRBV5-1 to TRBJ2-7, with 8 bases that match TRBD2. CDR1 SGHRS and CDR2 YFSETQ come from the germline V gene. The CDR3 spans 13 residues. CDR3 amino acids: CASSTSGTYEQYF. CDR3 sequence (DNA): TGCGCCAGCAGCACTAGCGGCACCTATGAGCAGTACTTC.

This clone turned up a few times. The chain has TRBV14 and TRBJ1-1; D unresolved. The CDR3 is made up of 13 amino acids. Germline V gene sequence: CDR1 SGHDN, CDR2 FVKESK. V was cut by 0 bases and J by 6 bases, with 8 bases left in between. CDR3 nucleotide sequence: TGTGCCAGCAGCCAAGATCAGTTGGCTGAAGCTTTCTTT. Residues: CASSQDQLAEAFF.

This clone was observed a handful of times. This same CDR3 is encoded by further DNA sequences in the sample. This chain joins TRBV28 and TRBJ2-7, with D unresolved. The CDR3 is made up of 11 amino acids. Germline values: CDR1 MDHEN, CDR2 SYDVKM. V was trimmed by 3 bases and J by 4 bases, leaving 4 bases between them. In DNA, the CDR3 is TGTGCCAGCAGTTTGGGGTACGAGCAGTACTTC. This translates into CASSLGYEQYF. Looking up the rest from reference TRBV28 and TRBJ2-7 gives the full variable domain: DVKVTQSSRYLVKRTGEKVFLECVQDMDHENMFWYRQDPGLGLRLIYFSYDVKMKEKGDIPEGYSVSREKKERFSLILESASTNQTSMYLCASSLGYEQYFGPGTRLTVT.

The rearrangement links TRBV27 to TRBJ2-7; D is possibly TRBD2 (5 bases). Germline loops: CDR1 MNHEY, CDR2 SMNVEV (reference sequence). The V end lost 6 bases, the J end lost 4 bases, and 13 bases lay between the germline ends. The CDR3 sequence is 13 residues long. Here the CDR3 reads CASSSQGGYEQYF. DNA of the CDR3: TGTGCCAGCAGCTCTCAAGGAGGTTACGAGCAGTACTTC.

The chain recombines TRBV18 with TRBJ2-3, with 8 positions matching TRBD2. Germline V gene lookup returns CDR1 KGHSH and CDR2 LQKENI. The V and J ends lost 1 base and 6 bases, in that order; junction bases with no gene match: 6. The CDR3 loop spans 15 amino acids. CDR3 nucleotide sequence: TGTGCCAGCTCACCACTGGGACTAGGAGGGGATACGCAGTATTTT. Protein: CASSPLGLGGDTQYF.

This clone was observed a few times. V is TRBV19 and J is TRBJ2-5; D may be TRBD1 (6 bases). The CDR3 consists of 13 residues. V gave up 6 bases and J gave up 5 bases, with 13 bases separating them. Germline V gives CDR1 LNHDA, CDR2 SQIVND (reference sequence). In nucleotides, the CDR3 is TGTGCCAGTAGCCCACAGGGTTGGGAGACCCAGTACTTC. Protein sequence: CASSPQGWETQYF.

The chain combines TRBV6-1 with TRBJ1-1, with TRBD1 as a possible D gene (5 bases). The CDR3 consists of 13 residues. In germline, CDR1 is MNHNS, CDR2 SASEGT. Trimming shortened V by 6 bases and J by 3 bases, and 11 bases separated the two germline ends. The CDR3 DNA reads as TGTGCCAGCAGGACAGTCCTCCACACTGAAGCTTTCTTT. Protein product: CASRTVLHTEAFF.

Turning to this clone: The identical CDR3 is also encoded by other nucleotide sequences in the sample. The chain is built from TRBV5-1 and TRBJ2-2; 11 nucleotides agree with TRBD2. Germline V gives CDR1 SGHRS, CDR2 YFSETQ. CDR3 length: 15 residues. Trimming removed 5 bases from V and 5 bases from J; junction bases left unmatched: 5. The CDR3 sequence: CASSPGTSGTGELFF. In nucleotides, the CDR3 is TGCGCCAGCAGTCCCGGGACTAGCGGTACCGGGGAGCTGTTTTTT.

V and J are TRBV2 and TRBJ2-1, with D hard to call. Germline CDR1 and CDR2: SNHLY and FYNNEI. The CDR3 contains 14 residues. V lost 4 bases to trimming and J lost 5 bases, with 12 bases between them. The CDR3 DNA reads as TGTGCCAGCAGTGGCGGCAGAACAAACAATGAGCAGTTCTTC. Its protein is CASSGGRTNNEQFF.

Note on this clone: A read error may be the cause here, since a much bigger clone is one base away. This CDR3 is also generated by other DNA sequences in the sample. The chain carries TRBV28 and TRBJ1-3; a weak D match, TRBD1 (6 bases). The germline gives CDR1 MDHEN, CDR2 SYDVKM. V was clipped by 5 bases and J by 1 base, with 21 bases between them. The CDR3 contains 18 residues. CDR3 bases: TGTGCCAGCAGTCCCCAGGGTGTCAGGGGACGATCTGGAAACACCATATATTTT. It is translated as CASSPQGVRGRSGNTIYF.

This clone was seen more than once but under ten times. The chain links TRBV9 to TRBJ2-3; 10 bases map to TRBD1. The germline V gene encodes CDR1 SGDLS and CDR2 YYNGEE. The CDR3 length is 18 residues. V was clipped by 4 bases and J by 4 bases; unmatched bases: 15. The CDR3 loop is CASSRGTGVDGSADTQYF. DNA of the CDR3: TGTGCCAGCAGCAGAGGGACAGGGGTCGACGGGAGTGCAGATACGCAGTATTTT.

This chain joins TRBV28 and TRBJ2-3, with D unclear. Trimming shortened V by 11 bases and J by 4 bases, and 13 bases separated the two germline ends. Germline CDR1 MDHEN, CDR2 SYDVKM. CDR3 size: 12 residues. The CDR3 sequence is CAVGYSADTQYF. DNA of the CDR3: TGTGCCGTAGGGTATTCGGCAGATACGCAGTATTTT.

V gene TRBV9 combines with J gene TRBJ1-2; perhaps TRBD1 as D (6 bases). The germline V gene has CDR1 SGDLS and CDR2 YYNGEE. The CDR3 totals 15 residues. Between the trimmed V and J ends, which lost 0 bases and 6 bases, there was a span of 15 bases. CDR3 sequence reads: CASSVDPDSGDGYTF. The CDR3 DNA is TGTGCCAGCAGCGTAGATCCGGACAGTGGGGATGGCTACACCTTC.

CDR3 sequence (DNA): TGTGCCAGTAGTATACCCAGCGGGCTAGCCAAAAACATTCAGTACTTC. It encodes CASSIPSGLAKNIQYF. The genes are TRBV19 and TRBJ2-4; D is perhaps TRBD2 (6 bases). The V and J ends lost 2 bases and 0 bases respectively, with 11 bases between them. Germline values: CDR1 LNHDA, CDR2 SQIVND (reference sequence). There are 16 residues in the CDR3.

This clone was counted ten times or more. The gene calls are TRBV6-4 and TRBJ2-1; no clear D gene. Germline-derived CDR1 and CDR2 are MRHNA and SNTAGT. The CDR3 has 17 amino acids. Trimming cost V 8 bases and J 1 base, with 21 bases left between them. Here the CDR3 DNA reads TGTGCCAGCCGCCCGACGGCCGGGCAGATTTCCTACAATGAGCAGTTCTTC. Translated: CASRPTAGQISYNEQFF.

In this sample, this clone turned up once. The chain carries TRBV6-5 and TRBJ2-5, with D perhaps TRBD1 or TRBD2 (5 bases each). This CDR3 is 15 amino acids long. Between the trimmed V and J ends, which lost 6 bases and 0 bases, there was a span of 14 bases. Germline V CDR1 and CDR2: MNHEY, SVGAGI. Here the CDR3 reads CASSYGTAYQETQYF. The DNA of the CDR3 is TGTGCCAGCAGCTATGGGACGGCGTACCAAGAGACCCAGTACTTC.

There are a few counts of this clone. The chain has TRBV7-2 and TRBJ1-1; D possibly corresponds to TRBD1 (5 bases). The ends were cut back, 1 base at V and 0 bases at J, with 9 bases in the middle. The CDR3 is 15 residues long. The germline V gene has CDR1 SGHTA and CDR2 FQGNSA. The CDR3 region is CASSLERRVNTEAFF. In DNA form, the CDR3 reads TGTGCCAGCAGCTTAGAACGCAGGGTGAACACTGAAGCTTTCTTT. Full variable domain (missing parts from reference TRBV7-2 and TRBJ1-1): GAGVSQSPSNKVTEKGKDVELRCDPISGHTALYWYRQSLGQGLEFLIYFQGNSAPDKSGLPSDRFSAERTGGSVSTLTIQRTQQEDSAVYLCASSLERRVNTEAFFGQGTRLTVV.

The chain recombines TRBV7-9 with TRBJ1-1, with TRBD1 identical over 7 bases. With V trimmed by 1 base and J by 4 bases, 6 bases remained unmatched. Germline CDR1 SEHNR, CDR2 FQNEAQ (reference sequence). The CDR3 spans 15 residues. DNA for the CDR3: TGTGCCAGCAGCTTAGTAGAGGGGGCAGTCACTGAAGCTTTCTTT. Residues: CASSLVEGAVTEAFF.

This clone was counted between two and nine times. The chain carries TRBV5-1 and TRBJ2-7; 8 bases are a match to TRBD2. The V segment lost 3 bases and the J segment 5 bases; nucleotides outside the gene matches: 13. The CDR3 runs to 16 residues. CDR1 is SGHRS and CDR2 is YFSETQ in the germline V gene. CDR3 residues: CASSWTSGTRNDEQYF. CDR3 DNA: TGCGCCAGCAGCTGGACCTCCGGGACTAGAAATGACGAGCAGTACTTC.

This clone was seen only once. The chain joins TRBV19 to TRBJ2-6, with D tentatively TRBD1 (6 bases). Trimming took off 4 bases at V and 0 bases at J, with 16 bases between the two ends. The germline gives CDR1 LNHDA, CDR2 SQIVND (reference sequence). The CDR3 loop spans 18 amino acids. The chain's CDR3 is CASSTRGYDFSGANVLTF. The CDR3 coding sequence is TGTGCCAGTAGTACCAGGGGTTATGACTTCTCTGGGGCCAACGTCCTGACTTTC.

The J gene is TRBJ1-1, the V gene TRBV7-9; D is unresolved. Germline V CDR1 and CDR2: SEHNR, FQNEAQ (reference sequence). Between the trimmed V and J ends, which lost 3 bases and 2 bases, there was a span of 16 bases. This CDR3 comprises 16 residues. CDR3 DNA: TGTGCCAGCAGCTTCTTAGGCACCGGGAGAAACACTGAAGCTTTCTTT. It translates to CASSFLGTGRNTEAFF.

This clone was picked up a small number of times. V usage is TRBV11-3 and J usage is TRBJ2-7; 13 bases are a match to TRBD2. Germline loops: CDR1 SGHNT, CDR2 YENEEA. The CDR3 loop spans 17 amino acids. V shed 5 bases and J 2 bases; nucleotides not matched to a gene: 9. The CDR3 loop reads CASSPLTSGRRAYEQYF. The CDR3 region has the DNA TGTGCCAGCAGCCCATTGACTAGCGGGAGGCGAGCCTACGAGCAGTACTTC. The full variable domain, rest sourced from reference TRBV11-3 and TRBJ2-7, is EAGVVQSPRYKIIEKKQPVAFWCNPISGHNTLYWYLQNLGQGPELLIRYENEEAVDDSQLPKDRFSAERLKGVDSTLKIQPAELGDSAVYLCASSPLTSGRRAYEQYFGPGTRLTVT.